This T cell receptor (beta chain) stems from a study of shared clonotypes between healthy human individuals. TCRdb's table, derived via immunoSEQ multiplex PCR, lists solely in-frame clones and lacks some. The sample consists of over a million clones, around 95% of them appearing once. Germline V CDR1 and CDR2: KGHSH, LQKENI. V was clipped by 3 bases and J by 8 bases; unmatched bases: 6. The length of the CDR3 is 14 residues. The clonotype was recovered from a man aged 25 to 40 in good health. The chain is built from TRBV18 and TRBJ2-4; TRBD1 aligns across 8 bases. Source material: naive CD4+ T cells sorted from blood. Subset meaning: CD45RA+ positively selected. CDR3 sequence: CASSPDRVYDIQYF. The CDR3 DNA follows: TGTGCCAGCTCACCGGACAGGGTTTACGACATTCAGTACTTC.